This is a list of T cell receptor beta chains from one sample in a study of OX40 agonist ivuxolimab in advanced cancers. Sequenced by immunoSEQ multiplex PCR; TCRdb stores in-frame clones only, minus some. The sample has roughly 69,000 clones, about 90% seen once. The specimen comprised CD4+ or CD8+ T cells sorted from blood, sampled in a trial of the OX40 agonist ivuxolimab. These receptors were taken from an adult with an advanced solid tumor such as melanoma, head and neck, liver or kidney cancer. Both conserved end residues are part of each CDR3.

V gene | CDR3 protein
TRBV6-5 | CASSEGVSEQFF
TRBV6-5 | CASSGAGGVDTQYF
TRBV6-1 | CASSEIGQGYGTDTQYF
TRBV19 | CASSTSGTYYEQYF
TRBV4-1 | CASSQTIQISYEQYF
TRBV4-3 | CASSQGPGLGRTEAFF
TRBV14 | CASSPSFLGVLTF
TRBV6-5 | CASSYGENEQYF
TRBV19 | CASSRATNEKLFF
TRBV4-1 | CASSQALHEQFF
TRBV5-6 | CASSLGPSGREGTDTQYF
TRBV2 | CASGEGGRTGELFF
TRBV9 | CASSRDRGAAKNIQYF
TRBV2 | CASNGQGAPGYTF
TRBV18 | CASSPRTGPPMNTEAFF
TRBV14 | CASSQSLGRLEKLFF
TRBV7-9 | CASSSTYPTSGRHEQYF
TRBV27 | CASSLQGSSNEQFF
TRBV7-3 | CASRLDISSYNEQFF
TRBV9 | CASSPGGAVYGYTF
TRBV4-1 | CASSQEISGYNEQFF
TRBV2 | CASSWTVLDTGELFF
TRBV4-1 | CASSQEVGVNYGYTF
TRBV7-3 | CASSPQGVGYNEQFF
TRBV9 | CASSAGTGTEAFF
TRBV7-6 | CASSLPGLNQPQHF
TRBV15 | CATSNSRDRGNEQFF
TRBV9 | CASSVGGLAGPQETQYF
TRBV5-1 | CASSYSGGAAEQFF
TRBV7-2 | CASSPRVPSNTGELFF
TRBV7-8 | CASSLGRITYEQYF
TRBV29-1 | CSVGGTSGTYEQYF
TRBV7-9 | CASSPTPGDEQYF
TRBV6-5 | CASSYPGLEEAFF
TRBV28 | CASSASTGNNQPQHF
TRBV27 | CASSPPTRTGGELFF
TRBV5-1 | CASSLWRGGHQETQYF
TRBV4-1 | CASSGDSSGQYF
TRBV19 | CASSQLPGHFANYGYTF
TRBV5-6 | CASSLAGTSGAGIMETQYF
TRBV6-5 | CASSSQGIYGYTF
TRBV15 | CATSRPREKTSGGFVAVGNEQFF
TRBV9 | CASSPIQRDGNEQFF
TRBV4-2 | CASSQEEGGPYNEQFF
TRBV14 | CASSPLGVGETYEQYF
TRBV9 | CASSVVQGAGGNEQFF
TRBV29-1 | CSVAVSGYEQYF
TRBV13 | CASSLGRVYSGNTIYF
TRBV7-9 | CASSLSVGVDTEAFF
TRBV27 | CASSLSPGGPRSVF
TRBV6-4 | CASSEGPTGELFF
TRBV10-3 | CAISESTSGTDTQYF
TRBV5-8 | CASSFREQYF
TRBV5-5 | CASSAPGRINEKLFF
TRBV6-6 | CASSTGTGAYF